The 14 T cell receptor beta chains in this list originate from one sample, sequenced in a study of control samples from healthy donors and cancer patients (TCRdb year 2020). The library relied on the immunoSEQ multiplex PCR assay. TCRdb provides this immuneACCESS table in a form limited to in-frame rearrangements. Some clones are lacking; in checked studies, under half of them reflect an unresolved V gene, and why the rest are absent is not known. This sample comprises roughly 74,000 clones, about 93% of them detected only once. 4.5% to 5.5% of the sample goes to the ten largest clones. Input material: blood. Receptors originate from a woman younger than 35 in good health.

The chain links TRBV5-6 to TRBJ1-1; no clear D. CDR3 length: 14 amino acids. The germline V gene encodes CDR1 SGHDT and CDR2 YYEEEE. Trimming took off 1 base at V and 4 bases at J, with 11 bases between the two ends. The CDR3 is CASSLKFTSTEAFF. The CDR3 region has the DNA TGTGCCAGCAGCTTGAAATTTACGAGCACTGAAGCTTTCTTT.

The chain couples TRBV7-8 to TRBJ2-1; D possibly corresponds to TRBD1 (5 bases). The CDR3 contains 18 residues. Between the trimmed V and J ends, which lost 4 bases and 4 bases, there was a span of 23 bases. From germline, CDR1 is SGHVS and CDR2 FQNEAQ. The CDR3 loop is CASSSRTTISAYYNEQFF. The CDR3 DNA sequence: TGTGCCAGCAGCTCCCGGACAACCATCAGCGCTTATTACAATGAGCAGTTCTTC.

This clone was picked up one time. The chain uses TRBV21-1 and TRBJ2-2. TRBV21-1 corresponds to a pseudogene. This CDR3 comprises 14 residues. For the CDR3, the DNA is TGTGCCAGCAGCAAAAGGCTTAGAACCGGGGAGCTGTTTTTT. Its translation: CASSKRLRTGELFF.

This chain connects TRBV4-2 to TRBJ2-1; TRBD2 agrees at 11 bases. The V gene end was trimmed by 2 bases and the J gene end by 5 bases; junction bases not matched to a gene: 8. The CDR3 contains 17 residues. Germline V gene sequence: CDR1 LGHNA, CDR2 YNFKEQ. The chain's CDR3 is CASSQKLAGVSDNEQFF. The DNA of the CDR3 is TGTGCCAGCAGCCAAAAACTAGCGGGAGTCTCTGACAATGAGCAGTTCTTC.

Notes on this clone: Relative to the germline gene, one junction end is altered; a read error may explain this. This chain links TRBV19 with TRBJ2-3; D tentatively reads TRBD1 or TRBD2 (6 bases each). The germline V gene encodes CDR1 LNHDA and CDR2 SQIVND (reference sequence). CDR3 length: 13 residues. This CDR3 is CASSTGRGDTQYF. The DNA of the CDR3 is TGTGCCAGCAGTACAGGGCGGGGAGATACGCAGTATTTT.

CDR3 sequence: CASSPVGRVAYNEQFF. CDR3 DNA: TGTGCCAGCTCACCAGTGGGGAGGGTAGCCTACAATGAGCAGTTCTTC. The genes are TRBV18 and TRBJ2-1; TRBD2 matches 7 bases. Germline V gives CDR1 KGHSH, CDR2 LQKENI. The length of the CDR3 is 16 residues. With 2 bases clipped from V and 2 bases from J, the junction kept 6 bases outside the gene matches. Combining the CDR3 with reference TRBV18 and TRBJ2-1 gives the whole variable domain NAGVMQNPRHLVRRRGQEARLRCSPMKGHSHVYWYRQLPEEGLKFMVYLQKENIIDESGMPKERFSAEFPKEGPSILRIQQVVRGDSAAYFCASSPVGRVAYNEQFFGPGTRLTVL.

CDR3: CASSGMDTEAFF. The CDR3 nucleotides are TGTGCCAGCAGTGGAATGGACACTGAAGCTTTCTTT. This rearrangement joins TRBV25-1 to TRBJ1-1, with unresolved D. V shed 4 bases and J shed 3 bases, with 6 bases lying between them. Looked up from germline, CDR1 is MGHDK and CDR2 is SYGVNS. The CDR3 contains 12 residues.

The chain joins TRBV10-3 to TRBJ2-5, with 8 bases fitting TRBD2. V dropped 0 bases and J dropped 2; count of bases not matched to a gene: 5. CDR3 length equals 16 residues. From germline, CDR1 is ENHRY and CDR2 SYGVKD. CDR3 amino acids: CAISESRGATQETQYF. For the CDR3, the DNA is TGTGCCATCAGTGAGTCGCGGGGGGCCACTCAAGAGACCCAGTACTTC.

The chain links TRBV11-1 to TRBJ2-7, with 8 bases identical to TRBD1. J lost 7 bases, V lost 4 bases, and 15 bases had no gene match. This CDR3 contains 16 residues. In germline, CDR1 is SGHAT, CDR2 FQDESV (reference sequence). CDR3 protein: CASSYGTGQGWGEQYF. CDR3 DNA sequence: TGTGCCAGCAGCTACGGGACAGGACAGGGCTGGGGGGAGCAGTACTTC.

Only one count was recorded for this clone. This chain connects TRBV11-2 to TRBJ2-3; D is undetermined. V lost 2 bases, J lost 4 bases, and 1 base lay in between. The CDR3 spans 11 residues. CDR1 is SGHAT, CDR2 FQNNGV, per germline. This CDR3 reads CASSLPDTQYF. CDR3 DNA sequence: TGTGCCAGCAGCTTACCAGATACGCAGTATTTT.

The rearrangement uses TRBV7-8 and TRBJ1-4, with a tentative D call TRBD1 (5 bases). With 1 base removed from V and 3 bases from J, the gap between germline ends came to 18 bases. Germline values: CDR1 SGHVS, CDR2 FQNEAQ. The CDR3 is 18 residues long. The CDR3 sequence is CASSLGVGVPSANEKLFF. CDR3 sequence (DNA): TGTGCCAGCAGCTTAGGAGTAGGGGTTCCCTCAGCTAATGAAAAACTGTTTTTT.

On this clone itself: Compared with germline, one end of the junction differs, possibly owing to a read error. The chain combines TRBV19 with TRBJ1-5; 10 nucleotides line up with TRBD1. Germline values: CDR1 LNHDA, CDR2 SQIVND (reference sequence). The CDR3 has 16 amino acids. This chain's CDR3 is CASSFRPGQGNLPQHF. The CDR3 nucleotides are TGTGCCAGTAGTTTTAGACCGGGACAGGGGAATCTGCCCCAGCATTTT.

The V gene is TRBV28, the J gene TRBJ1-2, with 9 bases matching TRBD1. The CDR3 extends over 15 amino acids. Trimming removed 6 bases from V and 4 bases from J; junction bases left unmatched: 9. Looked up from germline, CDR1 is MDHEN and CDR2 is SYDVKM. The CDR3 is CASRGRTGAFYGYTF. CDR3 sequence (DNA): TGTGCCAGCAGGGGGAGGACAGGGGCTTTCTATGGCTACACCTTC.

The V and J genes are TRBV4-3 and TRBJ2-7; 11 nucleotides align to TRBD2. V was clipped by 0 bases and J by 3 bases; unmatched bases: 7. The germline V gene encodes CDR1 LGHNA and CDR2 YSLEER. The CDR3 sequence is 17 residues long. CDR3 protein: CASSQEIGLAGSYEQYF. CDR3 sequence (DNA): TGCGCCAGCAGCCAAGAGATTGGACTAGCGGGCAGCTACGAGCAGTACTTC.